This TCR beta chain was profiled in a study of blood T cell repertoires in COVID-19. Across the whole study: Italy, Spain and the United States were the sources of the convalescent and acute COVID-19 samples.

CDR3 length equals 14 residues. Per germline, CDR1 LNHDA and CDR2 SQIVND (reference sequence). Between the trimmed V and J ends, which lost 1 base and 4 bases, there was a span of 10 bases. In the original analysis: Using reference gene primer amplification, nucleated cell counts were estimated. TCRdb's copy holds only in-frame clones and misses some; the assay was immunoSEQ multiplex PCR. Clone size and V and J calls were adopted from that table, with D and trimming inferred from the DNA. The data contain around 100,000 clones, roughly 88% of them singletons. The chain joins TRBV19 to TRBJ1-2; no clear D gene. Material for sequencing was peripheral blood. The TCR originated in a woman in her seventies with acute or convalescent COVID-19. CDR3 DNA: TGTGCCAGTAGTATAGGTCCAGTGCCCTATGGCTACACCTTC. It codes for CASSIGPVPYGYTF.